A selection of T cell receptor beta chains follows, all from one sample in a study of hypomethylating agent response in myelodysplastic syndrome. Generated by immunoSEQ multiplex PCR, the TCRdb table keeps only in-frame clones and is missing some. In the table there are approximately 930 clones, approximately 78% of which are singletons. The sample consisted of bone marrow, taken before or after starting hypomethylating agent treatment for myelodysplastic syndrome (not recorded which). The receptor source for this set is a human donor with myelodysplastic syndrome. The CDR3 runs from the conserved cysteine through the conserved F or W. The D gene is left open where the match is weak. The size of a clone is reported for some rows only, either as once, few or many, or as a class for expanded clones.

>TRBD1|TRBJ1-5|TRBV6-6|NA
CASSLGQGGSNQPQHF
TGTGCCAGCAGCTTGGGACAGGGGGGGAGCAATCAGCCCCAGCATTTT
>TRBD2|TRBJ2-4|TRBV27|once
CASRTGTISDIQYF
TGTGCCAGCCGCACCGGGACTATATCAGACATTCAGTACTTC
>NA|TRBJ1-1|TRBV30|NA
CAWSVGWSTEAFF
TGTGCCTGGAGTGTCGGGTGGAGCACTGAAGCTTTCTTT
>NA|TRBJ2-2|TRBV5-5|NA
CASRLGSVTGELFF
TGTGCCAGCAGACTCGGGAGCGTCACCGGGGAGCTGTTTTTT
>NA|TRBJ2-4|TRBV30|NA
CAWSGSGLAKNIQYF
TGTGCCTGGAGTGGTTCGGGACTAGCCAAAAACATTCAGTACTTC
>TRBD1|TRBJ2-2|TRBV19|NA
CASSARGRGAGELFF
TGTGCCAGTAGTGCCAGGGGGCGCGGGGCCGGGGAGCTGTTTTTT
>NA|TRBJ1-5|TRBV30|few
CAWSVRDSSNQPQHF
TGTGCCTGGAGTGTACGTGACAGTTCCAATCAGCCCCAGCATTTT
>TRBD2|TRBJ2-1|TRBV28|NA
CASKVAGHNEQFF
TGTGCCAGTAAAGTAGCGGGGCACAATGAGCAGTTCTTC
>TRBD1|TRBJ2-7|TRBV6-5|NA
CASSSGTGGNEQYF
TGTGCCAGCAGTTCCGGGACAGGGGGCAACGAGCAGTACTTC
>TRBD1|TRBJ1-2|TRBV30|NA
CAWSTTGGRGYTF
TGTGCCTGGAGTACGACAGGGGGCAGGGGCTACACCTTC
>NA|TRBJ2-2|TRBV10-3|NA
CAISESARASRDTGELFF
TGTGCCATCAGTGAGTCTGCCAGGGCCTCACGGGACACCGGGGAGCTGTTTTTT
>TRBD2|TRBJ2-5|TRBV11-2|NA
CASSLHAGLAERETQYF
TGTGCCAGCAGCTTACATGCAGGACTAGCGGAGAGAGAGACCCAGTACTTC
>TRBD1|TRBJ2-2|TRBV19|NA
CASSGSRQGKTGELFF
TGTGCCAGTAGTGGGAGCCGACAGGGAAAAACCGGGGAGCTGTTTTTT
>NA|TRBJ1-1|TRBV7-3|NA
CASSLRTGTEAFF
TGTGCCAGCAGCTTACGAACAGGTACTGAAGCTTTCTTT
>TRBD2|TRBJ2-7|TRBV27|NA
CASSPQGGNYEQYF
TGTGCCAGCAGTCCTCAGGGAGGGAATTACGAGCAGTACTTC
>NA|TRBJ2-7|TRBV6-8|NA
CASSQLAEQYF
TGTGCCAGCAGCCAGTTAGCGGAGCAGTACTTC
>NA|TRBJ2-7|TRBV27|NA
CASMGGASYEQYF
TGTGCCAGCATGGGCGGAGCCTCCTACGAGCAGTACTTC
>NA|TRBJ1-2|TRBV9|NA
CASSVGSGPTYGYTF
TGTGCCAGCAGCGTAGGTTCAGGTCCGACGTATGGCTACACCTTC
>TRBD1|TRBJ2-2|TRBV7-9|NA
CASSKTGTNTGELFF
TGTGCCAGCAGCAAGACAGGGACGAACACCGGGGAGCTGTTTTTT
>NA|TRBJ2-7|TRBV2|NA
CASTLTGENYEQYF
TGTGCCAGCACCCTGACCGGGGAGAACTACGAGCAGTACTTC
>NA|TRBJ1-5|TRBV28|NA
CASSFRLGRSHSNQPQHF
TGTGCCAGCAGTTTCCGTTTGGGCAGAAGCCATAGCAATCAGCCCCAGCATTTT
>NA|TRBJ2-5|TRBV6-6|once
CASSYSGQLVETQYF
TGTGCCAGCAGTTACTCGGGGCAATTAGTGGAGACCCAGTACTTC
>TRBD2|TRBJ2-1|TRBV4-1|NA
CASSQDGASGPYNEQFF
TGCGCCAGCAGCCAAGATGGAGCTAGCGGCCCCTACAATGAGCAGTTCTTC
>NA|TRBJ1-1|TRBV21-1|NA
CASSKTGNTEAFF
TGTGCCAGCAGCAAAACCGGGAACACTGAAGCTTTCTTT
>NA|TRBJ2-3|TRBV21-1|NA
CASTYDSHPGTDTQYF
TGTGCCAGCACCTACGACAGCCACCCCGGCACAGATACGCAGTATTTT
>TRBD1|TRBJ1-6|TRBV30|few
CAWRPRGLNSPLHF
TGTGCCTGGAGACCCAGGGGGCTTAATTCACCCCTCCACTTT
>NA|TRBJ1-4|TRBV12-2|NA
CASRSRATPWKGNEKLFF
TGTGCAAGTCGCTCCCGGGCCACTCCTTGGAAGGGGAATGAAAAACTGTTTTTT
>NA|TRBJ2-7|TRBV7-6|NA
CASSPQSSSSYEQYF
TGTGCCAGCAGCCCCCAATCGTCTAGCTCCTACGAGCAGTACTTC
>NA|TRBJ1-1|TRBV10-3|NA
CAMGSMNTEAFF
TGTGCTATGGGGAGTATGAACACTGAAGCTTTCTTT
>TRBD2|TRBJ2-7|TRBV27|NA
CASSLEREGSDEQYF
TGTGCCAGCAGTTTAGAACGGGAGGGAAGCGACGAGCAGTACTTC
>NA|TRBJ1-6|TRBV27|NA
CASSPDYNSPLHF
TGTGCCAGCAGTCCGGATTATAATTCACCCCTCCACTTT
>TRBD1|TRBJ1-2|TRBV12-5|NA
CASGFAGTGDYTF
TGTGCTAGTGGTTTTGCCGGGACAGGGGACTACACCTTC
>NA|TRBJ1-4|TRBV7-9|NA
CASSAQAGGTNEKLFF
TGTGCCAGCAGCGCCCAAGCGGGAGGGACTAATGAAAAACTGTTTTTT
>NA|TRBJ2-7|TRBV19|few
CASRVRLSGFYEQYF
TGTGCCAGTAGAGTTAGGCTTTCGGGCTTCTACGAGCAGTACTTC
>NA|TRBJ1-1|TRBV28|NA
CASSSGALNTEAFF
TGTGCCAGCAGTTCAGGGGCCCTGAACACTGAAGCTTTCTTT
>NA|TRBJ2-1|TRBV9|NA
CASTLTDIGEQFF
TGTGCCAGCACCCTGACAGACATAGGTGAGCAGTTCTTC
>NA|TRBJ1-2|TRBV5-1|NA
CASSLNRDGYTF
TGCGCCAGCAGCCTCAACAGGGATGGCTACACCTTC
>NA|TRBJ1-4|TRBV5-1|NA
CASSLQYRATNEKLFF
TGCGCCAGCAGCTTACAGTACAGGGCCACTAATGAAAAACTGTTTTTT
>NA|TRBJ2-3|TRBV7-8|NA
CASSKNPQDTQYF
TGTGCCAGCAGCAAAAACCCTCAAGATACGCAGTATTTT
>NA|TRBJ1-2|TRBV30|NA
CAWSASPGTEGYTF
TGTGCCTGGAGTGCCTCCCCAGGAACCGAGGGCTACACCTTC
>NA|TRBJ2-7|TRBV29-1|NA
CSVEEDYPYEQYF
TGCAGCGTTGAAGAGGACTACCCCTACGAGCAGTACTTC
>NA|TRBJ1-1|TRBV9|NA
CASSVALNTEAFF
TGTGCCAGCAGCGTAGCTCTGAACACTGAAGCTTTCTTT
>TRBD1|TRBJ1-2|TRBV6-5|hyperexpanded
CASSSGTGGIGYTF
TGTGCCAGCAGTTCCGGGACAGGGGGCATTGGCTACACCTTC
>TRBD1|TRBJ2-1|TRBV28|NA
CASSQTGTNEQFF
TGTGCCAGCAGCCAGACAGGGACCAATGAGCAGTTCTTC
>TRBD2|TRBJ2-1|TRBV6-5|NA
CASWGGFEQFF
TGTGCCAGCTGGGGGGGGTTTGAGCAGTTCTTC
>NA|TRBJ1-6|TRBV7-9|NA
CASSSTSGDSPLHF
TGTGCCAGCAGCTCTACCTCGGGGGATTCACCCCTCCACTTT
>NA|TRBJ1-2|TRBV4-2|once
CASSQEVALYPNYGYTF
TGTGCCAGCAGCCAAGAGGTCGCCCTATATCCTAACTATGGCTACACCTTC
>NA|TRBJ2-7|TRBV11-2|once
CASSPARLSYEQYF
TGTGCCAGCAGCCCGGCAAGGCTGAGTTACGAGCAGTACTTC
>TRBD1|TRBJ2-3|TRBV6-4|few
CASSASGQGSDTQYF
TGTGCCAGCAGTGCCTCAGGACAGGGTTCAGATACGCAGTATTTT
>NA|TRBJ1-6|TRBV6-1|NA
CASRQGYNSPLHF
TGTGCCAGCAGGCAAGGCTATAATTCACCCCTCCACTTT
>TRBD1|TRBJ1-5|TRBV6-1|NA
CASSEGQGHQPQHF
TGTGCCAGCAGTGAAGGACAGGGCCATCAGCCCCAGCATTTT
>NA|TRBJ2-3|TRBV28|NA
CASSPHRDTQYF
TGTGCCAGCAGCCCTCATAGGGATACGCAGTATTTT
>TRBD2|TRBJ2-1|TRBV9|NA
CASSSQRGGVEQFF
TGTGCCAGCAGCTCCCAACGGGGGGGGGTTGAGCAGTTCTTC
>TRBD2|TRBJ2-7|TRBV7-2|NA
CASSPNAPGLVSPEQYF
TGTGCCAGCAGCCCCAACGCCCCGGGACTAGTTTCTCCCGAGCAGTACTTC
>TRBD2|TRBJ2-7|TRBV2|NA
CASGGLAYSYEQYF
TGTGCCAGCGGGGGACTAGCGTACTCCTACGAGCAGTACTTC
>NA|TRBJ2-1|TRBV15|NA
CATSPGSSYNEQFF
TGTGCCACCAGCCCGGGGAGCTCCTACAATGAGCAGTTCTTC